This passage covers 3 T cell receptor beta chains from one sample sequenced in a study of T cell changes during pregnancy in multiple sclerosis. The assay was immunoSEQ multiplex PCR, and TCRdb's table has in-frame clones only and misses some. This repertoire shows tens of thousands of clones, around 91% found once; its top ten account for 0.47%. The sample here was CD4+ T cells from peripheral blood mononuclear cells, taken in the second trimester of pregnancy. The receptor source for this set is a female donor in good health, enrolled as a control in a pregnancy study.

This chain links TRBV30 with TRBJ1-2; D gene ambiguous. From germline, CDR1 is GTSNPN and CDR2 SVGIG (reference sequence). V was trimmed by 0 bases and J by 6 bases, leaving 8 bases between them. The CDR3 length is 12 residues. The CDR3 nucleotides are TGTGCCTGGAGTGTAGGAGGGCATGGCTACACCTTC. Amino acid sequence: CAWSVGGHGYTF.

The chain has TRBV29-1 and TRBJ1-4; D remains ambiguous. The CDR3 extends over 12 amino acids. Per the germline V gene, CDR1 is SQVTM and CDR2 is ANQGSEA. Deletions cut 3 bases from V and 3 bases from J, with 5 bases between. The CDR3 sequence: CSVEGPNEKLFF. Written as DNA, the CDR3 is TGCAGCGTTGAGGGCCCTAATGAAAAACTGTTTTTT.

This sequence joins TRBV5-1 and TRBJ2-7, with 16 bases fitting TRBD2. V was pared by 4 bases and J by 6 bases, with 7 bases of the junction left unmatched. The CDR3 sequence is 16 residues long. Germline V CDR1 and CDR2: SGHRS, YFSETQ. The CDR3 reads CASSPGLAGGPVEQYF. CDR3 sequence (DNA): TGCGCCAGCAGCCCGGGACTAGCGGGAGGGCCTGTCGAGCAGTACTTC.